These 6 T cell receptor beta chains were sequenced from one sample in a study of patients with pleural tuberculosis. TCRdb redid the calling of the reads with MiXCR, one entry per CDR3 protein. This table holds 29,000 or so distinct CDR3 sequences, 15% to 20% found once. Material for sequencing was peripheral blood. The receptors shown here come from a human donor with pleural tuberculosis.

The table lists this clonotype with many counts. The J gene is TRBJ2-5, the V gene TRBV20-1, with TRBD2 matching over 11 bases. Germline CDR1 DFQATT, CDR2 SNEGSKA (reference sequence). The CDR3 runs to 16 residues. The trim removed 3 bases at V and 4 bases at J, leaving 10 bases unmatched. This CDR3 reads CSARSLAGGRGETQYF. The CDR3 DNA sequence: TGCAGTGCTAGGAGTCTAGCGGGAGGTAGAGGAGAGACCCAGTACTTC.

This clonotype was detected many times. The genes are TRBV12-3 or TRBV12-4 and TRBJ2-1; D gene uncertain. Between the trimmed V and J ends, which lost 7 bases and 6 bases, there was a span of 13 bases. This CDR3 has 13 amino acids. CDR3 DNA sequence: TGTGCCAGCACCCCCGCTGGAGCCAATGAGCAGTTCTTC. As protein: CASTPAGANEQFF.

This clonotype has a count of ten or more. In nucleotides, the CDR3 is TGTGCCAGCACCAAGGGAAAGGGGACTAGCGGGGGCCGTGGTACGCAGTATTTT. Translated, it gives CASTKGKGTSGGRGTQYF. V is TRBV6-1 and J is TRBJ2-3; 14 bases align to TRBD2. V was clipped by 7 bases and J by 8 bases; unmatched bases: 17. Germline values: CDR1 MNHNS, CDR2 SASEGT. The length of the CDR3 is 18 residues.

This clonotype came up many times. The CDR3 here is CASSLNGGSKNNEQFF. CDR3 nucleotides: TGTGCCAGCAGTTTAAATGGCGGGAGCAAAAACAATGAGCAGTTCTTC. This rearrangement joins TRBV28 to TRBJ2-1; TRBD2 aligns across 7 bases. The CDR3 sequence is 16 residues long. With 2 bases clipped from V and 5 bases from J, the junction kept 9 bases outside the gene matches. Per the germline V gene, CDR1 is MDHEN and CDR2 is SYDVKM.

By share, this clonotype ranks as medium-sized. The chain couples TRBV20-1 to TRBJ1-5, with TRBD1 identical over 7 bases. The germline CDR1 and CDR2 sequences are DFQATT and SNEGSKA (reference sequence). V lost 3 bases to trimming and J lost 2 bases; unmatched junction nucleotides: 1. The CDR3 runs 13 residues. DNA of the CDR3: TGCAGTGCTAGTACAGGGGGCAATCAGCCCCAGCATTTT. Its translation is CSASTGGNQPQHF.

In the case of this clonotype: Mismatch with germline at one junction end may stem from a read error. The V call is TRBV11-2, the J call TRBJ2-3; TRBD1 agrees at 7 bases. CDR1 SGHAT and CDR2 FQNNGV come from the germline V gene. The CDR3 length is 15 residues. CDR3 DNA sequence: TGTGCCAGCAGCCATAGGGCAGGGGGTACAGATACGAAGTATTTT. Its translation is CASSHRAGGTDTKYF.